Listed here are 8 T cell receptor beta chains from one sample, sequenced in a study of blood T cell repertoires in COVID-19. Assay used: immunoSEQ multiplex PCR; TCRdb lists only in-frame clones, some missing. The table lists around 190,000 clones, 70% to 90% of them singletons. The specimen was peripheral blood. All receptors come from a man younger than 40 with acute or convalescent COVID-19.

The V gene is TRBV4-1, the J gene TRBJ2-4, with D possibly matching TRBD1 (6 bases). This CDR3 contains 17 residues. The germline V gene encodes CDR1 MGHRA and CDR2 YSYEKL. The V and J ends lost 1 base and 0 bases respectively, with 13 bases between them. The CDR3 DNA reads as TGCGCCAGCAGCCAAGTGACCGGACAGTTAGCCAAAAACATTCAGTACTTC. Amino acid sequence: CASSQVTGQLAKNIQYF.

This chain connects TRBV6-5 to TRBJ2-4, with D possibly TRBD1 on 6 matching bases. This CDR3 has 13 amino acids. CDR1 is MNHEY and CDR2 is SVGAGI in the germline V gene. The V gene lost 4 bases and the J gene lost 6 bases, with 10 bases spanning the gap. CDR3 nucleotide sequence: TGTGCCAGCAGTTCCTTCAGGGGAAACATTCAGTACTTC. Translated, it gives CASSSFRGNIQYF.

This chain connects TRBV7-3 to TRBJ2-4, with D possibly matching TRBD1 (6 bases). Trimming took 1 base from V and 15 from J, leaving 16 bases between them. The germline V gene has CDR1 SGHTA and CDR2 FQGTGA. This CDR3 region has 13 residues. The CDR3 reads CASSLNPRGFLYF. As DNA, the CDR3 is TGTGCCAGCAGCTTAAATCCCAGGGGATTTCTGTACTTC.

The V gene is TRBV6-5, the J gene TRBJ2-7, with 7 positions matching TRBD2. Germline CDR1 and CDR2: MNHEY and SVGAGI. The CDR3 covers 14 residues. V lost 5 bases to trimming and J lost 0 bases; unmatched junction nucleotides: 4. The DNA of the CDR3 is TGTGCCAGCAGTACTAGCGTCTACTCCTACGAGCAGTACTTC. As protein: CASSTSVYSYEQYF.

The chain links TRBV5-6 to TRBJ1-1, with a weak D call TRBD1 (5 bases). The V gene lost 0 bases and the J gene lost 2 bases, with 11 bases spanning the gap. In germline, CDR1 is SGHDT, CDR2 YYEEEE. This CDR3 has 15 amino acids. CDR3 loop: CASSLVQGYNTEAFF. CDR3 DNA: TGTGCCAGCAGCTTGGTTCAGGGATACAACACTGAAGCTTTCTTT.

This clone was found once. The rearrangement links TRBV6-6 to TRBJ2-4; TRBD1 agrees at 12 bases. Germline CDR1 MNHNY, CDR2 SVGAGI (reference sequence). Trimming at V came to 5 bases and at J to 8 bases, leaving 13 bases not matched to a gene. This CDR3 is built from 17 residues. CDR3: CASSLTGTGGKWDIQYF. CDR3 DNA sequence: TGTGCCAGCAGTCTAACCGGGACAGGGGGCAAATGGGACATTCAGTACTTC.

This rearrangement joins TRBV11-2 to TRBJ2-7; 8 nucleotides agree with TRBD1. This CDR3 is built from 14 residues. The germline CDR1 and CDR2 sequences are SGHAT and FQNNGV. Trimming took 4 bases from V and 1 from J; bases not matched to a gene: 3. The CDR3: CASSSQGASYEQYF. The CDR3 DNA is TGTGCCAGCAGCTCCCAGGGGGCGTCCTACGAGCAGTACTTC.

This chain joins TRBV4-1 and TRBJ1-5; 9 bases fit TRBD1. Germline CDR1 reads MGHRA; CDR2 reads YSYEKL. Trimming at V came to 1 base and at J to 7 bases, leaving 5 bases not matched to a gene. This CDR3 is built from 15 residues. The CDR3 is CASSQADRGEQPQHF. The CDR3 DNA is TGCGCCAGCAGCCAAGCGGACAGGGGCGAGCAGCCCCAGCATTTT.